This T cell receptor beta chain emerged from a study of cytomegalovirus exposure and HLA in healthy donors. The PCR made use of 60 Vbeta and 13 Jbeta primers. Clones were read by immunoSEQ multiplex PCR, and TCRdb kept only the in-frame ones, dropping some. The table lists 200,000 to 250,000 clones, roughly 91% of them singletons. About this clone: Germline is not matched at one junction end, which may reflect a read error.

The sample taken for sequencing was PBMCs. This TCR came from a woman between 18 and 29 years old in good health and CMV-seronegative.

For the CDR3, the DNA is TGTTCCAGCAGCCCTCGACAGGGGGAATACACAGATACGCAGTATTTT. It yields the protein CSSSPRQGEYTDTQYF. V is TRBV7-9 and J is TRBJ2-3, with 9 bases that match TRBD1. CDR1 is SEHNR, CDR2 FQNEAQ, per germline (reference sequence). The CDR3 runs 16 residues.